Listed below are T cell receptor beta chains from one sample, sequenced in a study of OX40 agonist ivuxolimab in advanced cancers. The assay was immunoSEQ multiplex PCR, and TCRdb's table has in-frame clones only and misses some. Altogether about 58,000 clones are present, around 84% being singletons, with the ten largest covering about 1%. Sequencing was performed on CD4+ or CD8+ T cells sorted from blood, taken in a trial of the OX40 agonist ivuxolimab. These receptor sequences come from an adult with an advanced solid tumor such as melanoma, head and neck, liver or kidney cancer. Each CDR3 is given with its conserved first and last residue. The order of the fields is clone size, J gene, D gene, V gene, CDR3 DNA, CDR3 protein. A D gene is named only where the DNA matches it firmly. Size is stated for part of the rows, as once, few or many counts, or as a class when the clone is expanded.

clone_size: NA
j_call: TRBJ2-2
d_call: TRBD2
v_call: TRBV2
cdr3_nt: TGTGCCAGCATCGGCAGCGGGGTGAACACCGGGGAGCTGTTTTTT
cdr3_aa: CASIGSGVNTGELFF

clone_size: NA
j_call: TRBJ2-7
d_call: NA
v_call: TRBV29-1
cdr3_nt: TGCAGCGTTGAAATTGGGCAGGGGAACTACGAGCAGTACTTC
cdr3_aa: CSVEIGQGNYEQYF

clone_size: NA
j_call: TRBJ2-3
d_call: NA
v_call: TRBV9
cdr3_nt: TGTGCCAGCAGCTCCGTAGGTGGCGGGGTGACAGATACGCAGTATTTT
cdr3_aa: CASSSVGGGVTDTQYF

clone_size: NA
j_call: TRBJ2-7
d_call: TRBD1
v_call: TRBV7-3
cdr3_nt: TGTGCCAGCAGCCAAGCACAGGGGCGCGTTTACGAGCAGTACTTC
cdr3_aa: CASSQAQGRVYEQYF

clone_size: once
j_call: TRBJ2-7
d_call: TRBD1
v_call: TRBV6-1
cdr3_nt: TGTGCCAGCAGGGGCGACAGGGGCTACGAGCAGTACTTC
cdr3_aa: CASRGDRGYEQYF

clone_size: NA
j_call: TRBJ2-5
d_call: TRBD1
v_call: TRBV5-1
cdr3_nt: TGCGCCAGCAGCTCCCGGACAGGGCAGGAAGAGACCCAGTACTTC
cdr3_aa: CASSSRTGQEETQYF

clone_size: NA
j_call: TRBJ1-4
d_call: NA
v_call: TRBV5-8
cdr3_nt: TGTGCCAGCAGCTTGGGGGACGTCCGAGGAAAACTGTTTTTT
cdr3_aa: CASSLGDVRGKLFF

clone_size: NA
j_call: TRBJ1-2
d_call: TRBD1
v_call: TRBV5-6
cdr3_nt: TGTGCCAGCAGCCCGGACAGGCGGAATGGCTACACCTTC
cdr3_aa: CASSPDRRNGYTF

clone_size: NA
j_call: TRBJ1-2
d_call: TRBD1
v_call: TRBV13
cdr3_nt: TGTGCCAGCAGCTTCCCAGGGACAGGGTCTGGCTACACCTTC
cdr3_aa: CASSFPGTGSGYTF

clone_size: NA
j_call: TRBJ1-4
d_call: NA
v_call: TRBV28
cdr3_nt: TGTGCCAGCAGTTTAATCCGAGGGAGTTGGGAAAAACTGTTTTTT
cdr3_aa: CASSLIRGSWEKLFF

clone_size: NA
j_call: TRBJ1-1
d_call: NA
v_call: TRBV15
cdr3_nt: TGTGCCACCAGCAACCTACCACTGAACACTGAAGCTTTCTTT
cdr3_aa: CATSNLPLNTEAFF

clone_size: NA
j_call: TRBJ2-7
d_call: NA
v_call: TRBV5-6
cdr3_nt: TGTGCCAGCAGCTTGGGAGGGTACGAGCAGTACTTC
cdr3_aa: CASSLGGYEQYF

clone_size: NA
j_call: TRBJ1-2
d_call: NA
v_call: TRBV19
cdr3_nt: TGTGCCAGTAGTTGGGGGCGTACCAACTATGGCTACACCTTC
cdr3_aa: CASSWGRTNYGYTF

clone_size: NA
j_call: TRBJ1-2
d_call: NA
v_call: TRBV12-5
cdr3_nt: TGTGCTAGTGGTTTTGGGACACTCTATGGCTACACCTTC
cdr3_aa: CASGFGTLYGYTF

clone_size: NA
j_call: TRBJ2-5
d_call: TRBD1
v_call: TRBV7-9
cdr3_nt: TGTGCCAGCAGCTCTACAGGGGGCGCGGGAGAGACCCAGTACTTC
cdr3_aa: CASSSTGGAGETQYF

clone_size: NA
j_call: TRBJ2-7
d_call: TRBD1
v_call: TRBV18
cdr3_nt: TGTGCCAGCTCACCACGAACCTCCGGGACAGGACCTTCCTACGAGCAGTACTTC
cdr3_aa: CASSPRTSGTGPSYEQYF

clone_size: NA
j_call: TRBJ2-7
d_call: NA
v_call: TRBV6-1
cdr3_nt: TGTGCCAGCAGTGTAAGGGAGAGACTTCAGACCTACGAGCAGTACTTC
cdr3_aa: CASSVRERLQTYEQYF